This T cell receptor beta chain was captured by sequencing in a study of CD8 T cells in ankylosing spondylitis. General study results and limits: It was reported that disease-linked clones were significantly enriched in matched ankylosing spondylitis synovial fluid. As for the disease-linked clones, they showed a CD8+ phenotype and occurred at relatively low frequencies in peripheral blood. Some of these motif variants have turned up before, in reports on reactive arthritis synovial fluid and blood. Ankylosing spondylitis blood appeared to carry a characteristic TCR beta motif of under ten highly homologous variants.

This clonotype was recorded a few times. The antigen remains unidentified. Using its own MiXCR run on the 5' RACE reads, TCRdb lists one record per CDR3 protein. The sample carries about 220,000 distinct CDR3 sequences, 7% to 8% recorded once. This CDR3 contains 16 residues. Trimming took off 3 bases at V and 4 bases at J, with 13 bases between the two ends. Germline CDR1 MGHRA, CDR2 YSYEKL. Material for sequencing was blood, either unsorted or a sorted T cell fraction (not recorded which). The chain recombines TRBV4-1 with TRBJ1-6, with no clear D. The receptor was isolated from a male donor with ankylosing spondylitis. The CDR3 region is CASSHVLDGYNSPLHF. For the CDR3, the DNA is TGCGCCAGCAGCCACGTCCTCGACGGTTATAATTCACCCCTCCACTTT.